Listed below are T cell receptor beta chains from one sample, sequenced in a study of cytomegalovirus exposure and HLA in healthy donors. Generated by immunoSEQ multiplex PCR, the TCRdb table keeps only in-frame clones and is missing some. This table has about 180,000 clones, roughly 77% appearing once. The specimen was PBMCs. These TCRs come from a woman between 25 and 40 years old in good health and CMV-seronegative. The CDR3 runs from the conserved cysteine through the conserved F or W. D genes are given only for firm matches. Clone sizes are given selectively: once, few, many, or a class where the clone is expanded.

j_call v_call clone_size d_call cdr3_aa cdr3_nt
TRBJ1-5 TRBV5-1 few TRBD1 CASSLGQGDPSQHF TGCGCCAGCAGCTTGGGACAGGGGGATCCGTCCCAGCATTTT
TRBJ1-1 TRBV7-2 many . CASSLLEAFF TGTGCCAGCAGCTTACTTGAAGCTTTCTTT
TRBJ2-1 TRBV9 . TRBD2 CASSETSGNYNEQFF TGTGCCAGCAGCGAAACTAGCGGGAACTACAATGAGCAGTTCTTC
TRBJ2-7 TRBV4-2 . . CASSQSGTGSYEQYF TGTGCCAGCAGCCAGTCCGGGACTGGGTCCTACGAGCAGTACTTC
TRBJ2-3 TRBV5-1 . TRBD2 CASSLDPSGGASSQYF TGCGCCAGCAGCTTGGACCCTAGCGGGGGGGCCTCTTCGCAGTATTTT
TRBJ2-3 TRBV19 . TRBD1 CASSMGQGSDTQYF TGTGCCAGTAGTATGGGACAGGGCTCAGATACGCAGTATTTT
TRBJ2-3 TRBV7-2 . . CASSFNPLDTQYF TGTGCCAGCAGCTTTAATCCCCTGGATACGCAGTATTTT
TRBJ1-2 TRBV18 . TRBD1 CASSPDRAGYGYTF TGTGCCAGCTCACCGGACAGGGCGGGCTATGGCTACACCTTC
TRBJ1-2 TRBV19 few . CASRKQVDYGYTF TGTGCCAGTAGGAAACAGGTGGACTATGGCTACACCTTC
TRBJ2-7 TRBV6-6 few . CASSYSLSEQYF TGTGCCAGCAGTTATTCCCTGTCCGAGCAGTACTTC
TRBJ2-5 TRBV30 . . CAWSGVEQETQYF TGTGCCTGGAGCGGGGTGGAACAAGAGACCCAGTACTTC
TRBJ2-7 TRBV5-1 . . CASSTDTLGYEQYF TGCGCCAGCAGCACGGACACCTTGGGGTACGAGCAGTACTTC
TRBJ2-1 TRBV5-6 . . CASSLAFNRAYNEQFF TGTGCCAGCAGCTTGGCATTCAACAGGGCCTACAATGAGCAGTTCTTC
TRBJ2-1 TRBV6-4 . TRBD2 CASSWGGEDNEQFF TGTGCCAGCAGTTGGGGGGGGGAAGACAATGAGCAGTTCTTC
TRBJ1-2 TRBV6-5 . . CASSLSLDYGYTF TGTGCCAGCAGCCTTAGTCTAGACTATGGCTACACCTTC
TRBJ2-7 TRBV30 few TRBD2 CAWRSRGNTYEQYF TGTGCCTGGAGGTCGCGGGGGAATACCTACGAGCAGTACTTC
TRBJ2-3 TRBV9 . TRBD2 CASSVATSGGLDTQYF TGTGCCAGCAGCGTAGCGACTAGCGGGGGATTAGATACGCAGTATTTT
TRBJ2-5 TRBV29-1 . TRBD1 CSVRQGEETQYF TGCAGCGTTCGACAGGGGGAAGAGACCCAGTACTTC